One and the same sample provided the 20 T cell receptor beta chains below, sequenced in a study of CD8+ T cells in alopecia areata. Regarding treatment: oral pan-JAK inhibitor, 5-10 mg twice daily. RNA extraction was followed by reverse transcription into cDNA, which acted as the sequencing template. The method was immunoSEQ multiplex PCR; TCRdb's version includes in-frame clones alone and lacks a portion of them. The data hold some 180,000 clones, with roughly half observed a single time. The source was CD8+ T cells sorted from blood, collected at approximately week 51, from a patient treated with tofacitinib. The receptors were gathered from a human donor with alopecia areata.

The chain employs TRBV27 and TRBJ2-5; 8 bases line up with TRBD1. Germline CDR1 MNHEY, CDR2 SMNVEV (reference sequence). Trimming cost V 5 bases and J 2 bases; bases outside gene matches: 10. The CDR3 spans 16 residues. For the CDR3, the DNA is TGTGCCAGCAGTATTGGACAGGGACTTTTTCAAGAGACCCAGTACTTC. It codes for CASSIGQGLFQETQYF.

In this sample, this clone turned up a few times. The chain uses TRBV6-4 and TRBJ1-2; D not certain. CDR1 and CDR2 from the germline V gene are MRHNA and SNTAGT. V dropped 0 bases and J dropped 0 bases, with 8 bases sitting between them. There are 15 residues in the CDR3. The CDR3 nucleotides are TGTGCCAGCAGTGACTCCTCGGACGCTAACTATGGCTACACCTTC. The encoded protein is CASSDSSDANYGYTF.

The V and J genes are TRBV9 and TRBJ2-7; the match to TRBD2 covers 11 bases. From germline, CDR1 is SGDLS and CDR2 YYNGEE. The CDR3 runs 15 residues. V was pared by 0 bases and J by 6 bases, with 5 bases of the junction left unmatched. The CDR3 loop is CASSVAGLAGGEQYF. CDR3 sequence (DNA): TGTGCCAGCAGCGTAGCTGGGCTAGCGGGGGGCGAGCAGTACTTC.

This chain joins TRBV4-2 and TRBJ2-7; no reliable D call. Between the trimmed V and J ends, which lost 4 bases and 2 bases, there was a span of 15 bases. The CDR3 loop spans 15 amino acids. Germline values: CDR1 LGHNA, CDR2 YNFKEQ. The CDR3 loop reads CASSLKGRETYEQYF. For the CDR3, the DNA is TGTGCCAGCAGCCTTAAGGGAAGGGAAACCTACGAGCAGTACTTC.

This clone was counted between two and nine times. This CDR3 is CAWSGSGGWTEAFF. The CDR3 coding sequence is TGTGCCTGGAGTGGGTCAGGGGGCTGGACTGAAGCTTTCTTT. The chain has TRBV30 and TRBJ1-1; 8 bases agree with TRBD1. CDR3 length: 14 residues. V lost 1 base and J lost 5; bases outside the gene matches: 6. Germline CDR1 is GTSNPN and CDR2 is SVGIG (reference sequence).

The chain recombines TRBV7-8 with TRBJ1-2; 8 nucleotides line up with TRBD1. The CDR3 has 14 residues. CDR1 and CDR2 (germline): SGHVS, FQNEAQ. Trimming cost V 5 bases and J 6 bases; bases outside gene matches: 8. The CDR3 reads CASSGEDRVDGYTF. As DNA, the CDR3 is TGTGCCAGCAGCGGGGAGGACAGGGTCGATGGCTACACCTTC.

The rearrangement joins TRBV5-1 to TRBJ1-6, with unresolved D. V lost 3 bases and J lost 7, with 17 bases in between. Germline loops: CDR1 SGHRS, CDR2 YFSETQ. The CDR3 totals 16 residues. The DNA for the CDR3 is TGCGCCAGCAGCTCGGAGCGCCGGGCTGGGAATTCACCCCTCCACTTT. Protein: CASSSERRAGNSPLHF.

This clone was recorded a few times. In DNA form, the CDR3 reads TGTGCCAGCAGCCAAGAGGGGGGAGCGGCTAACTATGGCTACACCTTC. It encodes CASSQEGGAANYGYTF. V is TRBV4-2 and J is TRBJ1-2, with D possibly TRBD1 on 5 matching bases. V shed 0 bases and J shed 0 bases, with 11 bases lying between them. The CDR3 is made up of 16 amino acids. The germline V gene has CDR1 LGHNA and CDR2 YNFKEQ.

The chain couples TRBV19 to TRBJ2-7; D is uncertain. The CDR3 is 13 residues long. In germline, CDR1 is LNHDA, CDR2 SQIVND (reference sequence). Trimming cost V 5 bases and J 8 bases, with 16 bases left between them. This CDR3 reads CASSPSDSDKQYF. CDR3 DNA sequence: TGTGCCAGTAGTCCGTCAGACTCCGATAAGCAGTACTTC.

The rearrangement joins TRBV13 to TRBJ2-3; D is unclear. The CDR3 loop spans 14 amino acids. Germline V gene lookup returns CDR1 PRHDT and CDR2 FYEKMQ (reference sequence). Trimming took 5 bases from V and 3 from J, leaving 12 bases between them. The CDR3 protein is CASSRSSWTDTQYF. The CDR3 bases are TGTGCCAGCAGCAGATCCAGCTGGACAGATACGCAGTATTTT.

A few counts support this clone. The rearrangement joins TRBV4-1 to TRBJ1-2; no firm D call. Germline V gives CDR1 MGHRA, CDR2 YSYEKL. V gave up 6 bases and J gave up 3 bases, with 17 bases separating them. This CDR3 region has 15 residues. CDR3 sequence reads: CASSPNSVSYYGYTF. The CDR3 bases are TGCGCCAGCAGTCCCAATTCGGTCAGCTACTATGGCTACACCTTC.

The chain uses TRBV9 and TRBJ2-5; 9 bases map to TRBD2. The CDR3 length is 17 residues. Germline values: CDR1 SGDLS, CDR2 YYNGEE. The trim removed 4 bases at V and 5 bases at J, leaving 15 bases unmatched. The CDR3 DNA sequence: TGTGCCAGCAGCCCCGCCGTGAGCGGGGGGTCGGGGGAGACCCAGTACTTC. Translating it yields CASSPAVSGGSGETQYF.

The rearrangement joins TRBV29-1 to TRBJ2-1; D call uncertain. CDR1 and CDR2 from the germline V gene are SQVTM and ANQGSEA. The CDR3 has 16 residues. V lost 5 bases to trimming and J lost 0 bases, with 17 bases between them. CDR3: CSVPEKGSSSYNEQFF. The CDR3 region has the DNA TGCAGCGTTCCCGAGAAGGGCAGTAGCTCCTACAATGAGCAGTTCTTC.

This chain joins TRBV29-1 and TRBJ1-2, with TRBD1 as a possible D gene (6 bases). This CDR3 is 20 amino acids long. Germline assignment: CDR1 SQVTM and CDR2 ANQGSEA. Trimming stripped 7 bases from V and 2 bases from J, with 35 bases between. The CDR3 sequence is CSALAALGGPGENVNYGYTF. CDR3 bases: TGCAGCGCACTGGCCGCCCTTGGGGGGCCAGGGGAAAACGTCAACTATGGCTACACCTTC.

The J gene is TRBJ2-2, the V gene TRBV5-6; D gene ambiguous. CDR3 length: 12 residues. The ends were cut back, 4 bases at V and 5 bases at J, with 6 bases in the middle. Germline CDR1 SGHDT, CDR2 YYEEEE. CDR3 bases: TGTGCCAGCAGCCCAGAAACCGGGGAGCTGTTTTTT. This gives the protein CASSPETGELFF.

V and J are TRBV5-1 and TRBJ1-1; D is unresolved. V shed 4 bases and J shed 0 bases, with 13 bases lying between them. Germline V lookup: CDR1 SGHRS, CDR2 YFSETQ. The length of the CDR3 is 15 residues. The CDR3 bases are TGCGCCAGCAGCCCAGTGGGCGGGATGAACACTGAAGCTTTCTTT. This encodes CASSPVGGMNTEAFF.

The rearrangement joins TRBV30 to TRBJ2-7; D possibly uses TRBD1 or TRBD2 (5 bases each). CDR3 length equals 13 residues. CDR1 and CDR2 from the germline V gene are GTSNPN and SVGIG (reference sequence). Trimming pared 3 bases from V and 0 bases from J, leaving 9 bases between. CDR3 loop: CAWRAGSSYEQYF. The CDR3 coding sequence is TGTGCCTGGAGAGCAGGGAGCTCCTACGAGCAGTACTTC.

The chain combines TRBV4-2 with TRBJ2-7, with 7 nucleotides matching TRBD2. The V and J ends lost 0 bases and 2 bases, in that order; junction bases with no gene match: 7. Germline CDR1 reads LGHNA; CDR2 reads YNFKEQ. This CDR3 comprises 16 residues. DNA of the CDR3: TGTGCCAGCAGCCAAGACCGTGCTAGCGGTACCTACGAGCAGTACTTC. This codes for CASSQDRASGTYEQYF.

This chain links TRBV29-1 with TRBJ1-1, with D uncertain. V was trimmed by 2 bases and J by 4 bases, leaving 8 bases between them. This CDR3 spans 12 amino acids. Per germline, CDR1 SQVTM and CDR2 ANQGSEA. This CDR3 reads CSVEQERTEAFF. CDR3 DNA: TGCAGCGTTGAACAGGAACGCACTGAAGCTTTCTTT.

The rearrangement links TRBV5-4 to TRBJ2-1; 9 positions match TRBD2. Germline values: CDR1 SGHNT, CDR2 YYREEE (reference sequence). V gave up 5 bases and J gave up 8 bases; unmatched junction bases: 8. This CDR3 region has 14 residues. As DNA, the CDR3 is TGTGCCAGCAGTGTGGCGGGGGGGCCCCATGAGCAGTTCTTC. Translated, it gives CASSVAGGPHEQFF.